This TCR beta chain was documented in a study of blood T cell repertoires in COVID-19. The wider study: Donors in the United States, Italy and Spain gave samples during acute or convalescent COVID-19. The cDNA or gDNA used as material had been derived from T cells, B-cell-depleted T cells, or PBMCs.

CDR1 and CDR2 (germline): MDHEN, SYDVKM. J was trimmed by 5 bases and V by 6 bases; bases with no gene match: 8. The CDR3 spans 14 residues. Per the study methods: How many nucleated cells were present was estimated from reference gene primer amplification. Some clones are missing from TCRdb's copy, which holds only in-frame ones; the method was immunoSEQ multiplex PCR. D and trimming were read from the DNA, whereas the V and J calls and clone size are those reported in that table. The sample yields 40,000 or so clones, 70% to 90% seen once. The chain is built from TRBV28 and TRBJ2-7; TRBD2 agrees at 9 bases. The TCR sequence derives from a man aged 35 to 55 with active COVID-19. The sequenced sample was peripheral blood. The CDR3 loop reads CASSAGGSDDEQYF. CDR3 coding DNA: TGTGCCAGCAGCGCGGGGGGGTCGGACGACGAGCAGTACTTC.